This entry describes one TCR beta chain. The antigen is undetermined. The data belong to a study of cytomegalovirus exposure and HLA in healthy donors. Primers included in the PCR were 60 Vbeta and 13 Jbeta primers. Profiled with immunoSEQ multiplex PCR; TCRdb holds only in-frame clones, not every one. In the table there are about 160,000 clones, around four fifths of which are singletons. General study points: In a later analysis, TCR beta V- and J-gene trimming showed a link to a missense DCLRE1C variant. Later analysis identified 17,000 or so TCR beta sequences associated with HLA alleles, using a false discovery rate threshold of 0.05. In a later analysis, an Asian-associated ancestry cluster reportedly showed fewer N-insertions than the 666-donor mean. In an earlier analysis, most TCR beta V segments were productive about 87% or about 30% of the time.

V lost 5 bases and J lost 0; bases outside the gene matches: 4. CDR1 and CDR2 from the germline V gene are SGHTA and FQGNSA. The CDR3 is 14 amino acids. The sequencing sample was made of PBMCs. The chain employs TRBV7-2 and TRBJ2-7; TRBD1 aligns across 7 bases. The TCR was taken from a woman between 45 and 60 years old in good health and CMV-seronegative. The CDR3 protein is CASSPTGNSYEQYF. As DNA, the CDR3 is TGTGCCAGCAGCCCGACAGGGAACTCCTACGAGCAGTACTTC.